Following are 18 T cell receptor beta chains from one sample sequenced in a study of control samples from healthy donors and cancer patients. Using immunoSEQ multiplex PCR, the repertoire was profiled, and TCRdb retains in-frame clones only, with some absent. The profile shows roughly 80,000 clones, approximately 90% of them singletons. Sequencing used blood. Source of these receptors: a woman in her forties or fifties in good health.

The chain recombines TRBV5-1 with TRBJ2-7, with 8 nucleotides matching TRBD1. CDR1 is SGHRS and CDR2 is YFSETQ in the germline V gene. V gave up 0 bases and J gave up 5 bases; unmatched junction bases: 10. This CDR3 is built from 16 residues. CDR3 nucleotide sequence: TGCGCCAGCAGCTTGGCCCCCGGGACAGGACTCGACGAGCAGTACTTC. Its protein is CASSLAPGTGLDEQYF.

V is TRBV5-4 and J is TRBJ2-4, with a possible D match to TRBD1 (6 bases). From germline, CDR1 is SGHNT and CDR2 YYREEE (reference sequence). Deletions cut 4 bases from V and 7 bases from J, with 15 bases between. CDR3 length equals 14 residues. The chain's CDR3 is CASSKDTGSNIQYF. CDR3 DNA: TGTGCCAGCAGCAAGGATACAGGGTCGAACATTCAGTACTTC.

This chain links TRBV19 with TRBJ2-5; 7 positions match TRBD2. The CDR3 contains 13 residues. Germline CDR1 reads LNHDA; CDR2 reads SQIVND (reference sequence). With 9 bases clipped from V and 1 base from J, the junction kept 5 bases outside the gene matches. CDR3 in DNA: TGTGCCAGCAGGGACTACAGCCAAGAGACCCAGTACTTC. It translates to CASRDYSQETQYF.

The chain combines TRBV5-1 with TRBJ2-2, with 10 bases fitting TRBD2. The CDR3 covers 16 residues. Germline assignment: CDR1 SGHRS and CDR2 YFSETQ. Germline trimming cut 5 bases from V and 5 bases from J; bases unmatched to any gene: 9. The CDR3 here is CASRAGGPVSTGELFF. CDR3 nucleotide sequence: TGCGCCAGCAGAGCGGGGGGGCCCGTTAGTACCGGGGAGCTGTTTTTT.

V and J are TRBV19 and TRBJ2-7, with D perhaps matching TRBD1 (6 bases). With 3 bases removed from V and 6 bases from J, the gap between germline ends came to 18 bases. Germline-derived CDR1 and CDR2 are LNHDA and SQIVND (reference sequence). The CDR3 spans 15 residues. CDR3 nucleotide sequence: TGTGCCAGTAGTATCTACACAACAGGGAGTCGCGAGCAGTACTTC. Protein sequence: CASSIYTTGSREQYF.

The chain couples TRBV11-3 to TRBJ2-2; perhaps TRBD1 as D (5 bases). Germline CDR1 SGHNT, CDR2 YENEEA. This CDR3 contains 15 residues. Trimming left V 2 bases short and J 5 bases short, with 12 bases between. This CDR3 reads CASSLQGFTTGELFF. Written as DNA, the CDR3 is TGTGCCAGCAGCTTACAGGGATTCACAACCGGGGAGCTGTTTTTT.

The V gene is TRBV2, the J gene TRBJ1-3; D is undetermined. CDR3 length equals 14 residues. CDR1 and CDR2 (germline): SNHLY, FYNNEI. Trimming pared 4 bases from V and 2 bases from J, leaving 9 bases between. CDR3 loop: CASSVDLAGNTIYF. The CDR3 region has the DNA TGTGCCAGCAGTGTAGACTTGGCTGGAAACACCATATATTTT.

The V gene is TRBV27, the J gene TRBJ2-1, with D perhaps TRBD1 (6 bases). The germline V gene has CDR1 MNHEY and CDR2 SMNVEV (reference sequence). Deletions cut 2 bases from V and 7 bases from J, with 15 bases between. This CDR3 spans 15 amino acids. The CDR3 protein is CASSLQGKGWNEQFF. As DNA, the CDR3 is TGTGCCAGCAGTTTACAGGGGAAGGGCTGGAATGAGCAGTTCTTC.

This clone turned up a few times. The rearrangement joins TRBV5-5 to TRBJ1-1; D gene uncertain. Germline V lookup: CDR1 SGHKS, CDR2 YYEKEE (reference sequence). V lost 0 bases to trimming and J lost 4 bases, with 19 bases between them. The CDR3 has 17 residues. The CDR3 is CASSLAKLRSLATEAFF. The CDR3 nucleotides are TGTGCCAGCAGCTTGGCCAAGTTAAGGTCGTTAGCCACTGAAGCTTTCTTT.

DNA of the CDR3: TGTGCCAGCAGTCAAAGGGAGGAGTACAATGAGCAGTTCTTC. This sequence encodes CASSQREEYNEQFF. The chain links TRBV6-5 to TRBJ2-1, with D possibly being TRBD2 (6 bases). The CDR3 extends over 14 amino acids. The V end was cut by 5 bases, the J end by 4 bases, with 12 bases between. Germline V gene lookup returns CDR1 MNHEY and CDR2 SVGAGI.

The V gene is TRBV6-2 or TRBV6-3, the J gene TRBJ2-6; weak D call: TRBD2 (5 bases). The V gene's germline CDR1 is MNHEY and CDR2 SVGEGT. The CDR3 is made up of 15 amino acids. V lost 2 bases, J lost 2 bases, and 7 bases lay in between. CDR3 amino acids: CASSYRGTGANVLTF. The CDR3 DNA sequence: TGTGCCAGCAGTTACCGAGGGACTGGGGCCAACGTCCTGACTTTC.

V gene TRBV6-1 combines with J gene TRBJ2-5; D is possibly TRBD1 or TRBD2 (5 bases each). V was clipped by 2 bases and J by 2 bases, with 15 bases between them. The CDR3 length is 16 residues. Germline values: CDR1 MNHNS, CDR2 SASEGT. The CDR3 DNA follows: TGTGCCAGCAGTGAAAGGTTGGGACGAGGGCAAGAGACCCAGTACTTC. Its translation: CASSERLGRGQETQYF.

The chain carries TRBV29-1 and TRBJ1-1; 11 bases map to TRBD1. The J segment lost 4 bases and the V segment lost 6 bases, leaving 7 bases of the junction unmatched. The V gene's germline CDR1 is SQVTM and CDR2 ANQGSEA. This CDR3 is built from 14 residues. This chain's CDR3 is CSVGTGGGTTEAFF. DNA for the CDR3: TGCAGCGTCGGGACAGGGGGGGGTACCACTGAAGCTTTCTTT.

The CDR3 sequence: CASSQDRDTRNEQYF. Written as DNA, the CDR3 is TGTGCCAGCAGCCAAGACCGGGACACTCGGAACGAGCAGTACTTC. The chain employs TRBV4-2 and TRBJ2-7; TRBD1 is a possible D gene (6 bases). The V gene lost 0 bases and the J gene lost 5 bases, with 14 bases spanning the gap. Germline loops: CDR1 LGHNA, CDR2 YNFKEQ. There are 15 residues in the CDR3.

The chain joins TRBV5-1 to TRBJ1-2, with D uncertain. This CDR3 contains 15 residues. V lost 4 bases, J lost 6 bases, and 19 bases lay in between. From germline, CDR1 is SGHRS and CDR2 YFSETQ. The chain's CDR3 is CASSRPDAGLDGYTF. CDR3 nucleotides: TGCGCCAGCAGCCGACCTGACGCGGGGTTAGATGGCTACACCTTC.

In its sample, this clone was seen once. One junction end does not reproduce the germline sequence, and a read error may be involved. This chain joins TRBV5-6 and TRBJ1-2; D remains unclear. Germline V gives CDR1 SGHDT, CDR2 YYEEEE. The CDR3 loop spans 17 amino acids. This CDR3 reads CASTLTVRGGGNYGYTF. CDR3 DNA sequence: TGTGCCAGCACCTTGACTGTCCGTGGCGGTGGTAACTATGGCTACACCTTC.

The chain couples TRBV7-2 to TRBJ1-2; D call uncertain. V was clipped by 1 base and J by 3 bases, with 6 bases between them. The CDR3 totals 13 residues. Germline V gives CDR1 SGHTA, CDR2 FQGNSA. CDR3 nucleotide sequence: TGTGCCAGCAGCTTAGTTGGAGACTATGGCTACACCTTC. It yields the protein CASSLVGDYGYTF.

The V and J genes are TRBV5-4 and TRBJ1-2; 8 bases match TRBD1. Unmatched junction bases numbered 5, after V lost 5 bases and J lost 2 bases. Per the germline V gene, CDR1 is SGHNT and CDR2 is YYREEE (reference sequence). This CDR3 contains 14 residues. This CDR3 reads CASRSQGANYGYTF. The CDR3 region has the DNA TGTGCCAGCAGAAGTCAGGGGGCAAACTATGGCTACACCTTC.